The 13 T cell receptor beta chains in this list originate from one sample, sequenced in a study of graft-versus-host responses after intestinal transplantation. The method was immunoSEQ multiplex PCR; TCRdb's version includes in-frame clones alone and lacks a portion of them. In the table there are under 140,000 clones, 93% of which are singletons. These TCRs' antigens remain unknown. The sample was unstimulated CD8+ T cells sorted from spleen or lymph node cells, taken before intestinal transplant. These TCRs come from a human donor who received an intestinal transplant.

The rearrangement uses TRBV7-9 and TRBJ2-3; 11 nucleotides match TRBD2. J lost 6 bases, V lost 1 base, and 6 bases had no gene match. The germline CDR1 and CDR2 sequences are SEHNR and FQNEAQ (reference sequence). CDR3 length: 16 amino acids. CDR3 sequence (DNA): TGTGCCAGCAGCTTAGGTCCACTAGCGGGAGCGGATACGCAGTATTTT. It yields the protein CASSLGPLAGADTQYF.

The DNA for the CDR3 is TGTGCCAGCAGCAGAGCGGGACAGATCCAGCCCCAGCATTTT. It is translated as CASSRAGQIQPQHF. The chain has TRBV7-9 and TRBJ1-5; 7 bases agree with TRBD1. The CDR3 covers 14 residues. The J segment lost 7 bases and the V segment lost 5 bases, leaving 8 bases of the junction unmatched. Germline CDR1 reads SEHNR; CDR2 reads FQNEAQ (reference sequence).

The V and J genes are TRBV28 and TRBJ1-5, with 10 bases identical to TRBD1. The ends lost 6 bases at V and 2 bases at J; junction bases unmatched: 4. The CDR3 is 15 residues long. Per the germline V gene, CDR1 is MDHEN and CDR2 is SYDVKM. In DNA, the CDR3 is TGTGCCAGCAGGTGGGACAGGGGTGGCAATCAGCCCCAGCATTTT. Amino acid sequence: CASRWDRGGNQPQHF.

This clone was found once. The chain carries TRBV7-3 and TRBJ2-1, with a possible D match to TRBD2 (6 bases). Trimming pared 5 bases from V and 0 bases from J, leaving 11 bases between. This CDR3 region has 15 residues. The germline gives CDR1 SGHTA, CDR2 FQGTGA. The CDR3 bases are TGTGCCAGCAGCATTAGCGGATCCTCCTACAATGAGCAGTTCTTC. This sequence encodes CASSISGSSYNEQFF.

This chain links TRBV13 with TRBJ1-3; maybe TRBD1 (6 bases). Germline V gene sequence: CDR1 PRHDT, CDR2 FYEKMQ (reference sequence). V lost 5 bases and J lost 8, with 19 bases in between. This CDR3 has 15 residues. CDR3 sequence (DNA): TGTGCCAGCAGCCTGGGGACACACCGCGGTCACACCATATATTTT. It specifies CASSLGTHRGHTIYF.

This rearrangement joins TRBV5-8 to TRBJ2-7; D may be TRBD2 (6 bases). Deletions cut 4 bases from V and 3 bases from J, with 14 bases between. Germline-derived CDR1 and CDR2 are SGHTS and YDEGEE. This CDR3 region has 14 residues. CDR3 sequence: CASSGTVPFYEQYF. The DNA for the CDR3 is TGTGCCAGCAGCGGGACTGTCCCTTTCTACGAGCAGTACTTC.

V is TRBV19 and J is TRBJ2-7, with D tentatively TRBD1 (8 bases). The V end lost 6 bases, the J end lost 3 bases, and 15 bases lay between the germline ends. The CDR3 covers 14 residues. Per the germline V gene, CDR1 is LNHDA and CDR2 is SQIVND (reference sequence). CDR3 DNA sequence: TGTGCCAGTAGCACAGGGGGGGGAAGCTACGAGCAGTACTTC. This encodes CASSTGGGSYEQYF.

V is TRBV29-1 and J is TRBJ2-7; TRBD2 agrees at 11 bases. CDR1 is SQVTM, CDR2 ANQGSEA, per germline. This CDR3 has 15 residues. V was pared by 4 bases and J by 2 bases, with 7 bases of the junction left unmatched. CDR3 region: CSVGGTSGRPYEQYF. The CDR3 DNA reads as TGCAGCGTTGGTGGGACTAGCGGAAGACCCTACGAGCAGTACTTC.

The V and J genes are TRBV11-2 and TRBJ2-4, with D possibly matching TRBD2 (5 bases). The CDR3 has 16 residues. The V and J ends lost 2 bases and 0 bases respectively, with 11 bases between them. CDR1 SGHAT and CDR2 FQNNGV come from the germline V gene. The CDR3 spells CASSLQRNIAKNIQYF. CDR3 DNA sequence: TGTGCCAGCAGCTTACAGCGGAATATAGCCAAAAACATTCAGTACTTC.

The chain couples TRBV27 to TRBJ1-2; D possibly corresponds to TRBD1 (5 bases). Trimming pared 5 bases from V and 4 bases from J, leaving 11 bases between. Germline V lookup: CDR1 MNHEY, CDR2 SMNVEV (reference sequence). The CDR3 contains 13 residues. This CDR3 reads CASSRRGTYGYTF. The CDR3 DNA sequence: TGTGCCAGCAGTCGCCGGGGGACCTATGGCTACACCTTC.

The V gene is TRBV30, the J gene TRBJ2-4; D remains unclear. The CDR3 extends over 13 amino acids. V was shortened by 4 bases and J by 3 bases, with 10 bases between the two germline ends. Germline values: CDR1 GTSNPN, CDR2 SVGIG (reference sequence). CDR3 nucleotide sequence: TGTGCCTGGATGAATAGCAACAAAAACATTCAGTACTTC. This translates into CAWMNSNKNIQYF. The whole variable domain, remainder taken from reference TRBV30 and TRBJ2-4, is SQTIHQWPATLVQPVGSPLSLECTVEGTSNPNLYWYRQAAGRGLQLLFYSVGIGQISSEVPQNLSASRPQDRQFILSSKKLLLSDSGFYLCAWMNSNKNIQYFGAGTRLSVL.

The rearrangement links TRBV7-9 to TRBJ2-7; D is ambiguous. V lost 9 bases to trimming and J lost 0 bases, with 15 bases between them. This CDR3 has 14 amino acids. CDR1 is SEHNR and CDR2 is FQNEAQ in the germline V gene (reference sequence). The CDR3 DNA reads as TGTGCCAGTCTGGATTGGACGAGCTCCTACGAGCAGTACTTC. As protein: CASLDWTSSYEQYF.

The chain links TRBV6-1 to TRBJ1-2; 7 nucleotides agree with TRBD1. V was clipped by 2 bases and J by 7 bases; unmatched bases: 13. This CDR3 contains 16 residues. From germline, CDR1 is MNHNS and CDR2 SASEGT. The CDR3 sequence: CASSEFDTGAAGGYTF. CDR3 coding DNA: TGTGCCAGCAGTGAATTTGATACAGGGGCCGCCGGTGGCTACACCTTC.